These T cell receptor beta chains were read from a single sample in a study of cytomegalovirus exposure and HLA in healthy donors. Using immunoSEQ multiplex PCR, the repertoire was profiled, and TCRdb retains in-frame clones only, with some absent. Of 95,000 to 110,000 clones in the sample, under 80% are singletons; the top ten hold about 9.4%. What was sequenced was PBMCs. These receptors were taken from a woman under 30 in good health and CMV-seropositive. Both conserved end residues are part of each CDR3.

>TRBV28|TRBJ1-2
CASSLPGTQNFGYTF
>TRBV4-1|TRBJ1-5
CASSLTNRVEQPQHF
>TRBV13|TRBJ2-3
CASSLSGLELDTQYF
>TRBV11-2|TRBJ2-5
CASSLDPGGAGETQYF
>TRBV7-2|TRBJ1-1
CASSLYRALGEAFF
>TRBV6-5|-
CASSYSLKSSYEQYF
>TRBV5-6|TRBJ1-5
CASSLRSTGGNQPQHF
>TRBV18|TRBJ2-1
CASSPLRQGNNEQFF
>TRBV28|TRBJ2-1
CASSPWTSGIIPNEQFF
>TRBV28|TRBJ2-7
CASRRGRLAGGEQYF
>TRBV19|TRBJ2-3
CATTYWEGGADTQYF
>TRBV2|TRBJ1-2
CASSEEGRGPGYTF
>TRBV5-6|TRBJ1-5
CASSIRGQPQHF